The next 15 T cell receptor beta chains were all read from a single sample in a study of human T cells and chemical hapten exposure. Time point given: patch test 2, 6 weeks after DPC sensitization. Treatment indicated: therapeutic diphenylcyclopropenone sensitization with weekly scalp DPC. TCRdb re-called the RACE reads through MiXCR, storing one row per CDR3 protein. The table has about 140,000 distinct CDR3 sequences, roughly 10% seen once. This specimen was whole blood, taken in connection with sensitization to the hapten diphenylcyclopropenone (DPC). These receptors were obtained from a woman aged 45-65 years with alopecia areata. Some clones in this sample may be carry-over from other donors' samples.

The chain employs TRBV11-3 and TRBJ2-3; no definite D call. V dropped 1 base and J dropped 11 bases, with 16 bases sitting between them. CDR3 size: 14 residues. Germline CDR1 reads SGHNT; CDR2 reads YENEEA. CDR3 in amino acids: CASSLADLFGVQYF. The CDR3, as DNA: TGTGCCAGCAGCTTAGCCGACTTGTTTGGGGTGCAGTATTTT.

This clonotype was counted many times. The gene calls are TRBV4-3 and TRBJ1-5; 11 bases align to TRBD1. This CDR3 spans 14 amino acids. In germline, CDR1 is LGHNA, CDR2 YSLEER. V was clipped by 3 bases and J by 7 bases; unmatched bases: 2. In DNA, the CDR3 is TGCGCCAGCAGCCAGGGACAGGGGGAGCAGCCCCAGCATTTT. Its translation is CASSQGQGEQPQHF.

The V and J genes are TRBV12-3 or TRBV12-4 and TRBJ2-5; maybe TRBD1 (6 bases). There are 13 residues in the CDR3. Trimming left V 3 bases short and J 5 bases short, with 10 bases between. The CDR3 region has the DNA TGTGCCAGCAGTTTCTACAGGGCCGAGACCCAGTACTTC. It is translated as CASSFYRAETQYF.

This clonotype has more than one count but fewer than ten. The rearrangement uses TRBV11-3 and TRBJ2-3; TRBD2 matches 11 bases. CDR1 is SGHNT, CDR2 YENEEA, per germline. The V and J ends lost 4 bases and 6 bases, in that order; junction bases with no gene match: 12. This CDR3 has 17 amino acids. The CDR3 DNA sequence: TGTGCCAGCAGCTCCGGGGAGCTAGCGGGAGGCCCGGATACGCAGTATTTT. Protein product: CASSSGELAGGPDTQYF.

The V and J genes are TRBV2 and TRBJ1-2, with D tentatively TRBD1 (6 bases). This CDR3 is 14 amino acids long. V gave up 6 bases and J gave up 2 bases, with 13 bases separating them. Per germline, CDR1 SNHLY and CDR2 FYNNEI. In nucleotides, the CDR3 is TGTGCCAGCAGCCCCCAAGGGGGGAACTATGGCTACACCTTC. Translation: CASSPQGGNYGYTF.

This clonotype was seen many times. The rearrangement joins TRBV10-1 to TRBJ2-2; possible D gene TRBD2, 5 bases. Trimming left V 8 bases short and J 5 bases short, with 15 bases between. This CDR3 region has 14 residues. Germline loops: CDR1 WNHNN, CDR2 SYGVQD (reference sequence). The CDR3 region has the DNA TGCGCCAGCCCCCCCGCGCGGGTTACCGGGGAGCTGTTTTTT. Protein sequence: CASPPARVTGELFF.

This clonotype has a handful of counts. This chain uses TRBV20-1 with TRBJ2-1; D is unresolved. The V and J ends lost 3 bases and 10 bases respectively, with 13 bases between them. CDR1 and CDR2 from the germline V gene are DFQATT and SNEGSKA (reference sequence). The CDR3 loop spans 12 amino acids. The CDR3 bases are TGCAGTGCTAGTGTAGGGATTGGGGAGCAGTTCTTC. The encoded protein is CSASVGIGEQFF.

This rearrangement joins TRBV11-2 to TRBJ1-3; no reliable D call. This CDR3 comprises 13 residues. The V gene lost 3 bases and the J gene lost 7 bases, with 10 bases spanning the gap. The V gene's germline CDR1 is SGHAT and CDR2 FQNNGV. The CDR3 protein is CASSFPKRNTIYF. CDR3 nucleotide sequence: TGTGCCAGCAGCTTCCCCAAGCGGAACACCATATATTTT.

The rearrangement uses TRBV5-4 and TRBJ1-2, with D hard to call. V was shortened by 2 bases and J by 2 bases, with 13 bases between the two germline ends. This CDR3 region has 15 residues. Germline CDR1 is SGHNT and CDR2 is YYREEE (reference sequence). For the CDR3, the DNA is TGTGCCAGCAGCTTTCCCAGCCGTCAAAACTATGGCTACACCTTC. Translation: CASSFPSRQNYGYTF.

This CDR3 is CASSLRGTERTGELFF. For the CDR3, the DNA is TGTGCCAGCAGCTTACGAGGGACAGAGAGGACCGGGGAGCTGTTTTTT. The chain has TRBV7-9 and TRBJ2-2; 7 bases match TRBD1. The length of the CDR3 is 16 residues. The germline V gene has CDR1 SEHNR and CDR2 FQNEAQ (reference sequence). J lost 5 bases, V lost 2 bases, and 8 bases had no gene match.

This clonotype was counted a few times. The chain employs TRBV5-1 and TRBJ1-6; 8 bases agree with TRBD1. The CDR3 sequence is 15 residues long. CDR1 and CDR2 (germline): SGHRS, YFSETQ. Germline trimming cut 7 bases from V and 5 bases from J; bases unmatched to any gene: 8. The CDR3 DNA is TGCGCCAGCCGTCGGACAGGGCCCGATAATTCACCCCTCCACTTT. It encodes CASRRTGPDNSPLHF.

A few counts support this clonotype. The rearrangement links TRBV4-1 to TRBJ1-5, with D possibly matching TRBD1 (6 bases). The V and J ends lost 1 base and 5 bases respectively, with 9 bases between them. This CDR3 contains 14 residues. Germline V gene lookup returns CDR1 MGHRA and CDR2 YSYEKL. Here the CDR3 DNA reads TGCGCCAGCAGCCAAGCGGCAGGGGATCAGCCCCAGCATTTT. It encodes CASSQAAGDQPQHF.

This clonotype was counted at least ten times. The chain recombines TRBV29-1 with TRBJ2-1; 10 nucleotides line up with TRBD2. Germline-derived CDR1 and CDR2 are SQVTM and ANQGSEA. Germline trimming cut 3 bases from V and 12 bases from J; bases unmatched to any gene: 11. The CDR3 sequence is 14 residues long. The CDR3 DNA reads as TGCAGCGTTGAGTCTAGGCTAGCGGGAGAAAGGCAGTTCTTC. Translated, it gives CSVESRLAGERQFF.

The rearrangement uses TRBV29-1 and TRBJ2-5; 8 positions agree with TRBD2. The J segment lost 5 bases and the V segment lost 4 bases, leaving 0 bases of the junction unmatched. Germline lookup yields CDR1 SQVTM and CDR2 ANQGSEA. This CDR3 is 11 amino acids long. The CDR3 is CSVASGETQYF. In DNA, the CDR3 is TGCAGCGTTGCTAGCGGGGAGACCCAGTACTTC.

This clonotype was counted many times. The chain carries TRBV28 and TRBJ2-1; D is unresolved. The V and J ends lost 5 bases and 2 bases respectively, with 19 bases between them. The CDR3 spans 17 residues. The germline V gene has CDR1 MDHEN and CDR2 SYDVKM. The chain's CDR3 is CASSPSGAPGTYNEQFF. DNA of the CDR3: TGTGCCAGCAGTCCGTCTGGAGCGCCAGGAACCTACAATGAGCAGTTCTTC. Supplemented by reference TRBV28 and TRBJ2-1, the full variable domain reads DVKVTQSSRYLVKRTGEKVFLECVQDMDHENMFWYRQDPGLGLRLIYFSYDVKMKEKGDIPEGYSVSREKKERFSLILESASTNQTSMYLCASSPSGAPGTYNEQFFGPGTRLTVL.